These T cell receptor beta chains were read from a single sample in a study of shared clonotypes between healthy human individuals. Only in-frame clones appear in the TCRdb table, and some are missing; sequencing was by immunoSEQ multiplex PCR. The sample records over 800,000 clones, almost 95% being singletons. Sample: naive CD8+ T cells sorted from blood. These receptors were collected from a man aged 25 to 45 in good health. CDR3s include the opening cysteine and the closing phenylalanine or tryptophan. The order of the fields is J gene, V gene, CDR3 protein.

j_call: TRBJ2-7; v_call: TRBV7-9; cdr3_aa: CASSLAGQGLDEQYF
j_call: TRBJ2-7; v_call: TRBV28; cdr3_aa: CASSPSLGLGQSYEQYF
j_call: TRBJ2-1; v_call: TRBV6-1; cdr3_aa: CASSDRPYPGSGYNEQFF
j_call: TRBJ2-3; v_call: TRBV7-8; cdr3_aa: CASSLGAGGTSTDTQYF
j_call: TRBJ1-5; v_call: TRBV7-3; cdr3_aa: CASSGNSNQPQHF
j_call: TRBJ2-1; v_call: TRBV15; cdr3_aa: CATSRDGTGNNEQFF
j_call: TRBJ2-1; v_call: TRBV27; cdr3_aa: CASSNRLHNNEQFF
j_call: TRBJ2-5; v_call: TRBV7-9; cdr3_aa: CASSSGLAGIETQYF
j_call: TRBJ2-4; v_call: TRBV4-3; cdr3_aa: CASSPTRLSLAKNIQYF
j_call: TRBJ2-1; v_call: TRBV11-2; cdr3_aa: CATAGASYNEQFF
j_call: TRBJ2-7; v_call: TRBV7-9; cdr3_aa: CASSKIGTSGSIRPYEQYF
j_call: TRBJ2-3; v_call: TRBV11-2; cdr3_aa: CASSAGRSGRYTDTQYF
j_call: TRBJ1-3; v_call: TRBV2; cdr3_aa: CASSGFRAPEPGNTIYF
j_call: TRBJ2-7; v_call: TRBV28; cdr3_aa: CASSFSGRGSYEQYF
j_call: TRBJ2-7; v_call: TRBV2; cdr3_aa: CASSVESSGSISGEQYF
j_call: TRBJ2-7; v_call: TRBV28; cdr3_aa: CASSPNPLRWSQDYEQYF
j_call: TRBJ2-1; v_call: TRBV28; cdr3_aa: CASSTWTGSYNEQFF
j_call: TRBJ2-7; v_call: TRBV15; cdr3_aa: CATSSPGDRVPYEQYF
j_call: TRBJ2-4; v_call: TRBV11-2; cdr3_aa: CASSSDHRTNKNIQYF
j_call: TRBJ2-1; v_call: TRBV4-1; cdr3_aa: CASSQGLGQANNEQFF
j_call: TRBJ2-3; v_call: TRBV6-5; cdr3_aa: CASSPDIRVDTQYF
j_call: TRBJ1-1; v_call: TRBV5-1; cdr3_aa: CASAYRGQNTEAFF
j_call: TRBJ2-7; v_call: TRBV19; cdr3_aa: CASSQGSGISYEQYF
j_call: TRBJ2-7; v_call: TRBV11-2; cdr3_aa: CASSSPQSWEQYF
j_call: TRBJ2-3; v_call: TRBV7-9; cdr3_aa: CASSLGTSGTDTQYF
j_call: TRBJ2-1; v_call: TRBV14; cdr3_aa: CASSRLEDTLGNEQFF
j_call: TRBJ2-7; v_call: TRBV5-4; cdr3_aa: CASSYIPPTSGRSSYEQYF
j_call: TRBJ2-7; v_call: TRBV7-9; cdr3_aa: CASSSRGDREAYEQYF
j_call: TRBJ2-5; v_call: TRBV12-5; cdr3_aa: CASGPGEERDQETQYF
j_call: TRBJ1-4; v_call: TRBV7-3; cdr3_aa: CASSAGQTKTTNEKLFF
j_call: TRBJ2-1; v_call: TRBV13; cdr3_aa: CASSLEGNNEQFF
j_call: TRBJ2-1; v_call: TRBV2; cdr3_aa: CARITEERSKVF
j_call: TRBJ1-5; v_call: TRBV28; cdr3_aa: CASSTGGAQPQHF
j_call: TRBJ2-3; v_call: TRBV19; cdr3_aa: CASAVTGWGADTQYF
j_call: TRBJ2-3; v_call: TRBV25-1; cdr3_aa: CASSDPDSVSADTQYF
j_call: TRBJ2-3; v_call: TRBV29-1; cdr3_aa: CSGWWERADTQYF
j_call: TRBJ1-1; v_call: TRBV7-9; cdr3_aa: CASSLIRGGDTEAFF
j_call: TRBJ1-1; v_call: TRBV13; cdr3_aa: CASSLGGGTAFF
j_call: TRBJ2-5; v_call: TRBV2; cdr3_aa: CASSVPDNQETQYF
j_call: TRBJ1-1; v_call: TRBV27; cdr3_aa: CASSFTYREGDTEAFF
j_call: TRBJ2-7; v_call: TRBV29-1; cdr3_aa: CSVAGSEVTSYEQYF
j_call: TRBJ1-2; v_call: TRBV6-5; cdr3_aa: CASSHGEDGYTF
j_call: TRBJ2-3; v_call: TRBV4-2; cdr3_aa: CASSLTAETNTDTQYF
j_call: TRBJ1-1; v_call: TRBV7-9; cdr3_aa: CASSQRRGGNTEAFF
j_call: TRBJ2-2; v_call: TRBV7-3; cdr3_aa: CASSQGPGFNNGELFF
j_call: TRBJ2-2; v_call: TRBV2; cdr3_aa: CASIKSGELFF
j_call: TRBJ2-3; v_call: TRBV15; cdr3_aa: CATSRDRAGSDTQYF
j_call: TRBJ2-7; v_call: TRBV30; cdr3_aa: CAWSHSFSYEQYF
j_call: TRBJ1-1; v_call: TRBV2; cdr3_aa: CASSDRSYQFF
j_call: TRBJ1-3; v_call: TRBV14; cdr3_aa: CASSQFLTGEGNTIYF
j_call: TRBJ2-1; v_call: TRBV20-1; cdr3_aa: CSAWSLNEQFF
j_call: TRBJ1-5; v_call: TRBV7-2; cdr3_aa: CASSATGTGVNQPQHF
j_call: TRBJ2-7; v_call: TRBV28; cdr3_aa: CASSLFSFGSYEQYF
j_call: TRBJ2-2; v_call: TRBV9; cdr3_aa: CASSGRAGGELFF
j_call: TRBJ2-1; v_call: TRBV27; cdr3_aa: CASSPRDLSSYNEQFF